These T cell receptor beta chains were read from a single sample in a study of cytomegalovirus exposure and HLA in healthy donors. The data were produced by immunoSEQ multiplex PCR, yet TCRdb's version contains in-frame clones alone and is incomplete. The data hold 100,000 to 150,000 clones, with over 60% observed a single time. The sample was PBMCs. These TCRs come from a male donor in good health and CMV-seropositive. Both conserved end residues are part of each CDR3. Fields, in order: clone size, V gene, D gene, CDR3 length, J gene, CDR3 protein, CDR3 DNA. A D gene is named only where the DNA matches it firmly. A row's size may be missing; if present it is once, few, many or a size class.

abundance: -
v_gene: TRBV2
d_gene: -
len: 14
j_gene: TRBJ1-4
CDR3aa: CASSRRRANEKLFF
CDR3nt: TGTGCCAGCAGTAGGCGGAGGGCTAATGAAAAACTGTTTTTT

abundance: -
v_gene: TRBV5-4
d_gene: TRBD1
len: 15
j_gene: TRBJ1-2
CDR3aa: CASSGTTGSNYGYTF
CDR3nt: TGTGCCAGCAGCGGGACGACAGGGAGTAACTATGGCTACACCTTC

abundance: -
v_gene: TRBV9
d_gene: -
len: 13
j_gene: TRBJ1-5
CDR3aa: CASSVGANQPQHF
CDR3nt: TGTGCCAGCAGCGTAGGGGCTAATCAGCCCCAGCATTTT

abundance: -
v_gene: TRBV5-1
d_gene: -
len: 12
j_gene: TRBJ2-7
CDR3aa: CASSLGVGEQYF
CDR3nt: TGCGCCAGCAGCTTAGGGGTGGGCGAGCAGTACTTC

abundance: -
v_gene: TRBV7-2
d_gene: -
len: 14
j_gene: TRBJ2-5
CDR3aa: CASSSFGGPWAQYF
CDR3nt: TGTGCCAGCAGCTCCTTTGGCGGCCCCTGGGCCCAGTACTTC

abundance: -
v_gene: TRBV5-1
d_gene: -
len: 15
j_gene: TRBJ2-1
CDR3aa: CASSPGLIDYNEQFF
CDR3nt: TGCGCCAGCAGTCCGGGTTTAATCGATTACAATGAGCAGTTCTTC

abundance: -
v_gene: TRBV7-9
d_gene: TRBD2
len: 15
j_gene: TRBJ2-1
CDR3aa: CASSSRGGEYNEQFF
CDR3nt: TGTGCCAGCAGCAGTCGGGGGGGGGAATACAATGAGCAGTTCTTC

abundance: -
v_gene: TRBV5-1
d_gene: -
len: 14
j_gene: TRBJ1-4
CDR3aa: CASSNAQGGEKLFF
CDR3nt: TGCGCCAGCAGCAACGCACAGGGTGGTGAAAAACTGTTTTTT

abundance: few
v_gene: TRBV7-9
d_gene: TRBD2
len: 15
j_gene: TRBJ2-3
CDR3aa: CASSFGLAGGDTQYF
CDR3nt: TGTGCCAGCAGCTTCGGACTAGCGGGAGGAGATACGCAGTATTTT

abundance: -
v_gene: TRBV15
d_gene: TRBD1
len: 13
j_gene: TRBJ2-7
CDR3aa: CATSSGQVREQYF
CDR3nt: TGTGCCACCAGCAGTGGACAGGTGAGGGAGCAGTACTTC

abundance: -
v_gene: TRBV11-3
d_gene: -
len: 13
j_gene: TRBJ2-7
CDR3aa: CASSLSEGYEQYF
CDR3nt: TGTGCCAGCAGCTTATCTGAGGGCTACGAGCAGTACTTC

abundance: once
v_gene: TRBV5-4
d_gene: -
len: 16
j_gene: TRBJ2-1
CDR3aa: CASSLAGLVAYNEQFF
CDR3nt: TGTGCCAGCAGCTTGGCCGGTCTAGTCGCCTACAATGAGCAGTTCTTC

abundance: -
v_gene: TRBV5-1
d_gene: -
len: 14
j_gene: TRBJ2-5
CDR3aa: CASSLGGGEETQYF
CDR3nt: TGCGCCAGCAGCTTGGGCGGAGGAGAGGAGACCCAGTACTTC

abundance: -
v_gene: TRBV5-1
d_gene: -
len: 16
j_gene: TRBJ2-3
CDR3aa: CASSLDTTGAGFTQYF
CDR3nt: TGCGCCAGCAGCTTGGATACTACAGGTGCTGGGTTTACGCAGTATTTT

abundance: few
v_gene: TRBV6-1
d_gene: TRBD1
len: 15
j_gene: TRBJ1-5
CDR3aa: CASSNAGTGVQPQHF
CDR3nt: TGTGCCAGCAGTAACGCCGGGACAGGGGTGCAGCCCCAGCATTTT

abundance: -
v_gene: TRBV4-1
d_gene: TRBD2
len: 16
j_gene: TRBJ2-7
CDR3aa: CASSHFFSGRQYEQYF
CDR3nt: TGCGCCAGCAGCCATTTTTTTAGCGGGAGGCAATACGAGCAGTACTTC

abundance: -
v_gene: TRBV18
d_gene: -
len: 15
j_gene: TRBJ2-5
CDR3aa: CASSPPQGRGETQYF
CDR3nt: TGTGCCAGCTCACCACCGCAGGGGCGCGGAGAGACCCAGTACTTC

abundance: -
v_gene: TRBV5-1
d_gene: -
len: 15
j_gene: TRBJ1-2
CDR3aa: CASSLGGVQGYGYTF
CDR3nt: TGCGCCAGCAGCTTGGGCGGGGTCCAAGGCTATGGCTACACCTTC

abundance: few
v_gene: TRBV7-6
d_gene: -
len: 17
j_gene: TRBJ2-1
CDR3aa: CASSPVPGPGANNEQFF
CDR3nt: TGTGCCAGCAGCCCAGTTCCCGGCCCAGGGGCCAACAATGAGCAGTTCTTC

abundance: -
v_gene: TRBV10-3
d_gene: -
len: 15
j_gene: TRBJ2-1
CDR3aa: CAISESGQFANEQFF
CDR3nt: TGTGCCATCAGTGAGTCCGGACAGTTCGCGAATGAGCAGTTCTTC

abundance: few
v_gene: TRBV7-8
d_gene: TRBD1
len: 15
j_gene: TRBJ2-7
CDR3aa: CASSHRGTGQHEQYF
CDR3nt: TGTGCCAGCAGCCACAGAGGGACAGGGCAGCACGAGCAGTACTTC

abundance: -
v_gene: TRBV30
d_gene: -
len: 16
j_gene: TRBJ2-3
CDR3aa: CAWNISPTTAPDTQYF
CDR3nt: TGTGCCTGGAATATCTCTCCGACTACGGCGCCAGATACGCAGTATTTT

abundance: -
v_gene: TRBV7-2
d_gene: -
len: 13
j_gene: TRBJ1-1
CDR3aa: CASSWRRGSEAFF
CDR3nt: TGTGCCAGCAGCTGGAGACGGGGATCTGAAGCTTTCTTT